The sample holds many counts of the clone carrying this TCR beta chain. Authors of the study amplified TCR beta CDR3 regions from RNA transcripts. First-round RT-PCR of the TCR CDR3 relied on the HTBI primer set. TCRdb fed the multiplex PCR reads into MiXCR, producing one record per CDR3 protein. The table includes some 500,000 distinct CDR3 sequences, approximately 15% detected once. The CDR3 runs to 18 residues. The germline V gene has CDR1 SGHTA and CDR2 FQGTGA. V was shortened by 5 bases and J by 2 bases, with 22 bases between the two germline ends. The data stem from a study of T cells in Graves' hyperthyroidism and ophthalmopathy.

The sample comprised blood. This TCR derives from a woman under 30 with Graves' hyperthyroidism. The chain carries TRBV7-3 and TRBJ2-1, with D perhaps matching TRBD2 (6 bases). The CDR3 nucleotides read TGTGCCAGCAGCCAACGGGGCATAGGAGGGGCAGCCTACAATGAGCAGTTCTTC. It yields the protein CASSQRGIGGAAYNEQFF.